This entry describes one TCR beta chain. The specificity of this receptor is unknown. Within one base of it there is no much larger clone, and no base qualities were kept. These data come from a study of sequential checkpoint blockade in melanoma (dated 2019 in TCRdb). In terms of the full investigation: In a 1:1 randomization, patients received either first-line nivolumab then ipilimumab (arm A) or ipilimumab then nivolumab (arm B). Maintenance nivolumab came after both trial sequences.

In the paper's terms, the treatment or condition label means: randomized to nivolumab then ipilimumab (arm A) or the reverse (arm B). None of the patients in the trial had previously been given DNA-damaging chemotherapy. On a FACS Aria II flow cytometer, live CD3+CD8+ cells that were negative for CD19 and CD56 were sorted from thawed PBMCs. Samples were obtained from patients with melanoma enrolled in CheckMate 064, a randomized, open-label phase II trial of sequential checkpoint blockade. Peripheral blood mononuclear cells were collected by leukapheresis, purified with Ficoll-Paque, and frozen in human serum with around 10% DMSO. Right after sorting, the blood CD3+CD8+ cells were verified to be >95% pure, and DNA extraction followed. Broader findings and caveats from the paper: The response-prediction model combining TCR metrics and mutation burden needs validation in larger, independent patient cohorts.

TCRbeta CDR3 regions were immunosequenced from genomic DNA with the immunoSEQ Assay. Before high-throughput sequencing, the genomic DNA was amplified using bias-controlled multiplex PCR. In the authors' own workflow: To quantify the absolute abundance of each unique TCRbeta CDR3 region, the sequences were collapsed and filtered. Clonality, defined as 1 minus Pielou's evenness, was calculated using only productive rearrangements. A previously published method was used to identify clones with significantly greater frequencies in on-treatment samples than in baseline samples. The table was pulled from immuneACCESS by TCRdb, which kept in-frame rearrangements only. Such tables lose some clones; where checked, under half of the loss comes from unresolved V genes, and the rest has no known cause. V and J calls plus clone size are reproduced from that table; the DNA served to infer D and trimming. The sample includes roughly 11,000 clones, with just under 75% observed a single time. The top ten clonotypes cover about 17% of the sample.

This clonotype originated in a human donor with melanoma. Sequencing was performed on CD8+ T cells sorted from blood (inferred from file names), taken from a patient given nivolumab and ipilimumab in sequence.

The DNA is as follows: TGTGCCAGCAGTGAATTGTCGCAGGACGAGCAGTACTTC. Its translation is CASSELSQDEQYF. The rearranged chain carries TRBV2 and TRBJ2-7, with no reliable assignment of the D segment. The junction carries 10 bases between V and J, which are trimmed by 2 bases and 5 bases respectively. Per the germline V gene, SNHLY is the CDR1 and FYNNEI is the CDR2. The CDR3 numbers 13 residues from cysteine through phenylalanine. Of all the DNA, just the CDR3 is kept, 39 bases in frame from base 1.